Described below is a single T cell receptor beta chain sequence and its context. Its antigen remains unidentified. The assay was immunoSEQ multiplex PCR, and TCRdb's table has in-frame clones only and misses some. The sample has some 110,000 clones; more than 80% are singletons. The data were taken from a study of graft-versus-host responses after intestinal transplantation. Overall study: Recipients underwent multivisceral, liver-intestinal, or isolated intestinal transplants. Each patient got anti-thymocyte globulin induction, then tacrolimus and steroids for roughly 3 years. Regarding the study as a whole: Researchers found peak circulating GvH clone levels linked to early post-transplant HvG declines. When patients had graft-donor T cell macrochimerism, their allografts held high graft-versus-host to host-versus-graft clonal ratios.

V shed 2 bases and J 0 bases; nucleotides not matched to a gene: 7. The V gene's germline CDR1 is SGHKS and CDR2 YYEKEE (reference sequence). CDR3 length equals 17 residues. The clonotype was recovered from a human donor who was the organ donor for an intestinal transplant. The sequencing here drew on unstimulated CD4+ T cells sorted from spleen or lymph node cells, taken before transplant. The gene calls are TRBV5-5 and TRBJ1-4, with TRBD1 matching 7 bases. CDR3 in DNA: TGTGCCAGCAGCTTAGGACAGGTGCCGACAACTAATGAAAAACTGTTTTTT. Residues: CASSLGQVPTTNEKLFF.